These T cell receptor beta chains were read from a single sample in a study of human T cells and chemical hapten exposure. TCRdb analysed the RACE reads with MiXCR anew, one entry per CDR3 protein. The repertoire includes tens of thousands of distinct CDR3 sequences, about 8% of them detected once, and about 3.5% sits in the top ten. Sequencing used whole blood, obtained in connection with sensitization to the hapten diphenylcyclopropenone (DPC). All receptors come from a woman between 50 and 59 years old with alopecia areata. Some clones in this sample may be carry-over from other donors' samples. The CDR3 runs from the conserved cysteine through the conserved F or W. A D gene is named only where the DNA matches it firmly. The size of a clone is reported for some rows only, either as once, few or many, or as a class for expanded clones.

d_call: TRBD2
v_call: TRBV3-1
j_call: TRBJ2-3
clone_size: .
cdr3_aa: CASSQFRDYGPDTQYF
cdr3_nt: TGTGCCAGCAGCCAGTTCCGGGACTACGGCCCAGATACGCAGTATTTT

d_call: .
v_call: TRBV4-2
j_call: TRBJ2-5
clone_size: .
cdr3_aa: CASSQDATQETQYF
cdr3_nt: TGTGCCAGCAGCCAAGATGCGACCCAAGAGACCCAGTACTTC

d_call: .
v_call: TRBV12-3/TRBV12-4
j_call: TRBJ2-2
clone_size: few
cdr3_aa: CASSRSRRRGELFF
cdr3_nt: TGTGCCAGCAGCCGCTCGCGTCGGCGCGGGGAGCTGTTTTTT

d_call: .
v_call: TRBV12-3/TRBV12-4
j_call: TRBJ1-1
clone_size: .
cdr3_aa: CASSFEGGITEAFF
cdr3_nt: TGTGCCAGCAGTTTTGAGGGGGGGATTACTGAAGCTTTCTTT

d_call: .
v_call: TRBV7-9
j_call: TRBJ2-2
clone_size: many
cdr3_aa: CASSFLGSTGELFF
cdr3_nt: TGTGCCAGCAGCTTTCTGGGCTCTACCGGGGAGCTGTTTTTT

d_call: .
v_call: TRBV29-1
j_call: TRBJ1-2
clone_size: .
cdr3_aa: CSVENIKAGYTF
cdr3_nt: TGCAGCGTTGAAAACATCAAGGCTGGCTACACCTTC

d_call: .
v_call: TRBV20-1
j_call: TRBJ2-1
clone_size: .
cdr3_aa: CSVSTSFQEQFF
cdr3_nt: TGCAGTGTTTCAACCTCGTTCCAGGAGCAGTTCTTC

d_call: TRBD2
v_call: TRBV12-3/TRBV12-4
j_call: TRBJ2-1
clone_size: .
cdr3_aa: CASIIAGGAGSEQFF
cdr3_nt: TGTGCCAGCATCATAGCGGGAGGGGCGGGAAGTGAGCAGTTCTTC

d_call: .
v_call: TRBV5-5
j_call: TRBJ2-2
clone_size: few
cdr3_aa: CASSSTPGQRNTGELFF
cdr3_nt: TGTGCCAGCAGTTCAACCCCGGGACAAAGGAACACCGGGGAGCTGTTTTTT

d_call: .
v_call: TRBV25-1
j_call: TRBJ1-1
clone_size: .
cdr3_aa: CASRGGNTEAFF
cdr3_nt: TGTGCCAGCAGGGGGGGGAACACTGAAGCTTTCTTT

d_call: .
v_call: TRBV12-3/TRBV12-4
j_call: TRBJ1-5
clone_size: .
cdr3_aa: CASSLGSQPQHF
cdr3_nt: TGTGCCAGCAGTCTCGGGAGCCAGCCCCAGCATTTT

d_call: .
v_call: TRBV20-1
j_call: TRBJ1-6
clone_size: many
cdr3_aa: CSASSPLHF
cdr3_nt: TGCAGTGCTTCTTCACCCCTCCACTTT

d_call: TRBD2
v_call: TRBV28
j_call: TRBJ2-5
clone_size: .
cdr3_aa: CASRPPLAGSPQYF
cdr3_nt: TGTGCCAGCAGGCCGCCACTAGCGGGTTCGCCCCAGTACTTC

d_call: .
v_call: TRBV29-1
j_call: TRBJ1-1
clone_size: many
cdr3_aa: CSVYGGLLTEAFF
cdr3_nt: TGCAGCGTTTACGGGGGACTATTGACTGAAGCTTTCTTT

d_call: .
v_call: TRBV2
j_call: TRBJ2-1
clone_size: many
cdr3_aa: CASRGGLQYNEQFF
cdr3_nt: TGTGCCAGCAGGGGGGGACTCCAGTACAATGAGCAGTTCTTC

d_call: TRBD1
v_call: TRBV5-1
j_call: TRBJ2-7
clone_size: .
cdr3_aa: CASSPGQTEQYF
cdr3_nt: TGCGCCAGCAGCCCGGGACAGACCGAGCAGTACTTC

d_call: TRBD2
v_call: TRBV29-1
j_call: TRBJ2-1
clone_size: few
cdr3_aa: CSVEVPSGRAHEQFF
cdr3_nt: TGCAGCGTTGAGGTCCCTAGCGGGAGGGCCCATGAGCAGTTCTTC

d_call: .
v_call: TRBV4-3
j_call: TRBJ2-1
clone_size: few
cdr3_aa: CASSQGNRAHEQFF
cdr3_nt: TGCGCCAGCAGCCAAGGAAACCGGGCGCATGAGCAGTTCTTC

d_call: .
v_call: TRBV12-3/TRBV12-4
j_call: TRBJ2-1
clone_size: few
cdr3_aa: CASSLVEQFF
cdr3_nt: TGTGCCAGCAGTTTAGTTGAGCAGTTCTTC

d_call: .
v_call: TRBV29-1
j_call: TRBJ1-2
clone_size: many
cdr3_aa: CSVERGAGYGYTF
cdr3_nt: TGCAGCGTTGAGCGGGGGGCCGGCTATGGCTACACCTTC

d_call: TRBD1
v_call: TRBV7-2
j_call: TRBJ1-3
clone_size: .
cdr3_aa: CASSLAGRGTGNTIYF
cdr3_nt: TGTGCCAGCAGCTTAGCGGGCAGGGGGACTGGAAACACCATATATTTT

d_call: .
v_call: TRBV4-3
j_call: TRBJ2-5
clone_size: .
cdr3_aa: CASSASWKGGTQYF
cdr3_nt: TGCGCCAGCAGCGCCAGTTGGAAGGGGGGCACCCAGTACTTC

d_call: .
v_call: TRBV28
j_call: TRBJ2-3
clone_size: many
cdr3_aa: CASSPQGMVSDTQYF
cdr3_nt: TGTGCCAGCAGCCCCCAGGGGATGGTGTCAGATACGCAGTATTTT

d_call: .
v_call: TRBV12-3/TRBV12-4
j_call: TRBJ2-7
clone_size: few
cdr3_aa: CASSLAELKQYF
cdr3_nt: TGTGCCAGCAGTTTAGCGGAGTTAAAGCAGTACTTC

d_call: .
v_call: TRBV5-1
j_call: TRBJ2-6
clone_size: many
cdr3_aa: CASSPEAGSGANVLTF
cdr3_nt: TGCGCCAGCAGCCCGGAGGCAGGCTCTGGGGCCAACGTCCTGACTTTC

d_call: TRBD2
v_call: TRBV7-3
j_call: TRBJ2-3
clone_size: .
cdr3_aa: CASSTSSGGITDTQYF
cdr3_nt: TGTGCCAGCAGCACTTCTAGCGGGGGGATCACAGATACGCAGTATTTT

d_call: .
v_call: TRBV11-2
j_call: TRBJ2-7
clone_size: few
cdr3_aa: CASSLGTDYEQYF
cdr3_nt: TGTGCCAGCAGCTTGGGTACAGACTACGAGCAGTACTTC

d_call: TRBD1
v_call: TRBV10-3
j_call: TRBJ1-1
clone_size: .
cdr3_aa: CAISEFTGGDEAFF
cdr3_nt: TGTGCCATCAGTGAGTTTACAGGGGGGGATGAAGCTTTCTTT

d_call: .
v_call: TRBV9
j_call: TRBJ1-1
clone_size: .
cdr3_aa: CASSSNGVANTEAFF
cdr3_nt: TGTGCCAGCAGCTCGAACGGGGTTGCGAACACTGAAGCTTTCTTT

d_call: .
v_call: TRBV5-1
j_call: TRBJ1-4
clone_size: .
cdr3_aa: CASSLDGGKEEKLFF
cdr3_nt: TGCGCCAGCAGCTTGGATGGGGGGAAGGAGGAAAAACTGTTTTTT

d_call: .
v_call: TRBV9
j_call: TRBJ1-5
clone_size: few
cdr3_aa: CASSEEGNQPQHF
cdr3_nt: TGTGCCAGCAGCGAAGAGGGGAATCAGCCCCAGCATTTT

d_call: .
v_call: TRBV13
j_call: TRBJ2-7
clone_size: .
cdr3_aa: CASRGAHSYEQYF
cdr3_nt: TGTGCCAGCAGAGGGGCTCACTCCTACGAGCAGTACTTC

d_call: .
v_call: TRBV28
j_call: TRBJ1-5
clone_size: many
cdr3_aa: CASSSLGQGGQPQHF
cdr3_nt: TGTGCCAGCAGTTCCCTGGGGCAGGGTGGTCAGCCCCAGCATTTT

d_call: TRBD2
v_call: TRBV29-1
j_call: TRBJ2-3
clone_size: .
cdr3_aa: CSVEGSGSTDTQYF
cdr3_nt: TGCAGCGTTGAAGGTAGCGGGAGCACAGATACGCAGTATTTT

d_call: TRBD1
v_call: TRBV15
j_call: TRBJ1-4
clone_size: .
cdr3_aa: CATLDRATNEKLFF
cdr3_nt: TGTGCCACCCTAGACAGGGCTACTAATGAAAAACTGTTTTTT

d_call: .
v_call: TRBV21-1
j_call: TRBJ2-4
clone_size: few
cdr3_aa: CASSTLTGGHIQYF
cdr3_nt: TGTGCCAGCAGCACACTCACCGGGGGTCACATTCAGTACTTC

d_call: TRBD1
v_call: TRBV7-9
j_call: TRBJ2-5
clone_size: few
cdr3_aa: CARLYQGQGASKETQYF
cdr3_nt: TGTGCCAGACTGTATCAAGGACAGGGGGCCAGCAAAGAGACCCAGTACTTC

d_call: TRBD2
v_call: TRBV20-1
j_call: TRBJ2-7
clone_size: few
cdr3_aa: CSARKPGGTSYEQYF
cdr3_nt: TGCAGTGCTAGGAAACCGGGAGGAACCTCCTACGAGCAGTACTTC

d_call: TRBD2
v_call: TRBV7-2
j_call: TRBJ2-7
clone_size: .
cdr3_aa: CASSFEFAGGREQYF
cdr3_nt: TGTGCCAGCAGCTTTGAGTTTGCGGGAGGGCGTGAGCAGTACTTC

d_call: .
v_call: TRBV20-1
j_call: TRBJ2-7
clone_size: .
cdr3_aa: CSAPKGEQYF
cdr3_nt: TGCAGTGCCCCTAAGGGCGAGCAGTACTTC

d_call: .
v_call: TRBV29-1
j_call: TRBJ1-6
clone_size: many
cdr3_aa: CSVASGPGTLHF
cdr3_nt: TGCAGCGTGGCTTCCGGCCCGGGGACCCTCCACTTT

d_call: .
v_call: TRBV7-2
j_call: TRBJ2-1
clone_size: .
cdr3_aa: CASSRSMDEQFF
cdr3_nt: TGTGCCAGCAGCCGCTCCATGGATGAGCAGTTCTTC

d_call: .
v_call: TRBV20-1
j_call: TRBJ1-4
clone_size: few
cdr3_aa: CSARDRRQALVEKLFF
cdr3_nt: TGCAGTGCTAGAGATAGGCGACAGGCCCTTGTCGAAAAACTGTTTTTT

d_call: .
v_call: TRBV2
j_call: TRBJ1-5
clone_size: few
cdr3_aa: CASSRGQHSNQPQHF
cdr3_nt: TGTGCCAGCAGTCGAGGACAACATAGCAATCAGCCCCAGCATTTT

d_call: .
v_call: TRBV6-5
j_call: TRBJ2-1
clone_size: .
cdr3_aa: CASAETIIGRNEKFF
cdr3_nt: TGTGCCAGCGCGGAGACGATCATCGGAAGGAATGAGAAGTTCTTC

d_call: TRBD2
v_call: TRBV7-2
j_call: TRBJ2-7
clone_size: few
cdr3_aa: CASSLLLAGVEEQYF
cdr3_nt: TGTGCCAGCAGCTTGCTACTAGCGGGAGTTGAAGAGCAGTACTTC

d_call: .
v_call: TRBV20-1
j_call: TRBJ1-4
clone_size: .
cdr3_aa: CSADGRGRGGTNEKLFF
cdr3_nt: TGCAGTGCCGACGGGCGAGGGCGGGGAGGCACTAATGAAAAACTGTTTTTT

d_call: .
v_call: TRBV15
j_call: TRBJ1-5
clone_size: many
cdr3_aa: CATSRVRNQPQHF
cdr3_nt: TGTGCCACCAGCAGAGTACGCAATCAGCCCCAGCATTTT

d_call: .
v_call: TRBV20-1
j_call: TRBJ2-3
clone_size: few
cdr3_aa: CSARDRDLNPSTDTQYF
cdr3_nt: TGCAGTGCTAGAGATCGGGACCTTAATCCTAGCACAGATACGCAGTATTTT

d_call: TRBD1
v_call: TRBV6-5
j_call: TRBJ1-2
clone_size: .
cdr3_aa: CATSQGVGYTF
cdr3_nt: TGTGCCACGTCTCAGGGGGTAGGCTACACCTTC

d_call: .
v_call: TRBV5-1
j_call: TRBJ1-2
clone_size: .
cdr3_aa: CASKSRGGSYGYTF
cdr3_nt: TGCGCCAGCAAATCCAGGGGAGGAAGCTATGGCTACACCTTC

d_call: .
v_call: TRBV25-1
j_call: TRBJ2-1
clone_size: .
cdr3_aa: CASSEEEEQFF
cdr3_nt: TGTGCCAGCAGTGAAGAAGAGGAGCAGTTCTTC

d_call: .
v_call: TRBV12-3/TRBV12-4
j_call: TRBJ2-1
clone_size: .
cdr3_aa: CAGSLSRWIGFF
cdr3_nt: TGTGCCGGCAGTTTAAGCAGGTGGATTGGATTCTTC

d_call: TRBD1
v_call: TRBV9
j_call: TRBJ2-1
clone_size: many
cdr3_aa: CASSANLGDSARVEQFF
cdr3_nt: TGTGCCAGCAGCGCGAACCTTGGGGACAGCGCCCGGGTTGAGCAGTTCTTC

d_call: TRBD2
v_call: TRBV6-5
j_call: TRBJ2-7
clone_size: .
cdr3_aa: CASTSTSGKTYEQYF
cdr3_nt: TGTGCCAGCACCTCGACTAGCGGGAAAACCTACGAGCAGTACTTC

d_call: .
v_call: TRBV6-5
j_call: TRBJ1-1
clone_size: many
cdr3_aa: CASSYSSSTMNTEAFF
cdr3_nt: TGTGCCAGCAGTTACTCGAGCTCCACCATGAACACTGAAGCTTTCTTT

d_call: TRBD1
v_call: TRBV7-2
j_call: TRBJ1-2
clone_size: few
cdr3_aa: CASSLVGGAYGYTF
cdr3_nt: TGTGCCAGCAGCTTAGTAGGGGGCGCGTATGGCTACACCTTC

d_call: .
v_call: TRBV29-1
j_call: TRBJ1-2
clone_size: many
cdr3_aa: CSFDTDNYGYTF
cdr3_nt: TGCAGCTTCGACACCGATAACTATGGCTACACCTTC

d_call: TRBD1
v_call: TRBV5-4
j_call: TRBJ2-4
clone_size: few
cdr3_aa: CASSLSGGAKNIQYF
cdr3_nt: TGTGCCAGCAGCTTGTCAGGGGGAGCCAAAAACATTCAGTACTTC

d_call: TRBD1
v_call: TRBV12-3/TRBV12-4
j_call: TRBJ1-3
clone_size: .
cdr3_aa: CASSRTGIGNTIYF
cdr3_nt: TGTGCCAGCAGTCGGACAGGGATTGGAAACACCATATATTTT